This T cell receptor beta chain was identified during a study of blood T cell repertoires in COVID-19 (dated by TCRdb to the early 2020s). For the wider study: Samples covering the acute and convalescent phases of COVID-19 were provided by collaborators in the United States, Italy and Spain. The prospective study material was composed of cDNA or gDNA derived from T cells, B-cell-depleted T cells, or PBMCs. The dataset comprised deeply sampled blood TCRbeta repertoires from subjects exposed to, actively infected with, or recovered from COVID-19. A freely available public database, intended as a resource for researchers studying the immune response to SARS-CoV-2, is where the repertoires were released. The samples were drawn from the first 160 participants of the ongoing ImmuneRACE study and from 1,254 subjects provided by 6 global collaborators. Sample metadata almost always included a de-identified subject ID, COVID-19 status, age in years and sex. Where HLA class I and class II types were available, the types were taken from metadata supplied by the sample provider, not from assay-based typing.

Each collaborating institution followed its own protocols to collect whole blood in K2EDTA tubes. For TCRbeta analysis, collaborators shipped samples in one of three forms: frozen whole blood, isolated PBMCs, or DNA extracted from either of those sample types. The germline V gene specifies MNHNS as CDR1 and SASEGT as CDR2. From the cysteine through the phenylalanine, the CDR3 covers 13 amino acids. Only CDR3 DNA remains: 39 bases, in frame from the first base. Trimming costs V 2 bases and J 10 bases, and their ends lie 9 bases apart. Overall study results and their limits: How much clinical and demographic metadata was included differed by source and by participant, and the metadata was provided uncurated.

The immunoSEQ Assay, a bias-controlled multiplex PCR, was used to amplify TCRbeta CDR3 regions from genomic DNA. In the original analysis: The number of nucleated cells in each sample was estimated from the amplification of reference gene primers within the assay. Sequence reads were collapsed and filtered to measure the absolute abundance of every unique TCRbeta CDR3 rearrangement. For each sample, productive Simpson clonality was calculated as the square root of Simpson's diversity index across productive rearrangements. In TCRdb, the immuneACCESS table is reduced to in-frame sequences with V and J assigned. These tables do not hold every clone; where another copy was compared, an unresolved V gene accounts for under half, and the others remain unexplained. V and J calls and clone size are as listed in that table; D and trimming were resolved from the DNA. The sample table records roughly 70,000 clones; 91% of these occur just once. The leading ten clones occupy 10% to 15% of the sample.

This clone was picked up a small number of times. No antigen is known for it. No per-base quality is available; no much larger clone lies one base away. The chain links TRBV6-1 with TRBJ1-6; there is no confident call for the D gene. Input material: peripheral blood. This receptor was identified in a human donor with active COVID-19. The donor label of this sample is uncertain. The CDR3: CASSELWRSPLHF. The sequence in DNA is TGTGCCAGCAGTGAATTGTGGCGGTCACCCCTCCACTTT.